The 7 T cell receptor beta chains below were found in one sample sequenced in a study of cytomegalovirus exposure and HLA in healthy donors. 60 Vbeta and 13 Jbeta primers were used in PCR. Sequencing used immunoSEQ multiplex PCR; TCRdb keeps in-frame clones, though not all of them. This sample contains over 100,000 clones. The sequencing input was PBMCs. These receptors originate from a young man in good health and CMV-seronegative.

The V call is TRBV2, the J call TRBJ2-3; no reliable D call. This CDR3 is 15 amino acids long. V was cut by 5 bases and J by 2 bases, with 14 bases left in between. CDR1 SNHLY and CDR2 FYNNEI come from the germline V gene. This CDR3 is CASSPLTVTTDTQYF. The CDR3 DNA reads TGTGCCAGCAGTCCCCTAACAGTAACCACAGATACGCAGTATTTT. The full variable domain, rest sourced from reference TRBV2 and TRBJ2-3, is EPEVTQTPSHQVTQMGQEVILRCVPISNHLYFYWYRQILGQKVEFLVSFYNNEISEKSEIFDDQFSVERPDGSNFTLKIRSTKLEDSAMYFCASSPLTVTTDTQYFGPGTRLTVL.

CDR3 nucleotide sequence: TGTGCCAGCAGCCCCGGACAGGCGGAAAACATTCAGTACTTC. This gives the protein CASSPGQAENIQYF. The chain has TRBV2 and TRBJ2-4; 7 bases agree with TRBD1. This CDR3 contains 14 residues. The V gene's germline CDR1 is SNHLY and CDR2 FYNNEI. Trimming at V came to 6 bases and at J to 5 bases, leaving 7 bases not matched to a gene.

The genes are TRBV5-4 and TRBJ2-6; TRBD1 aligns across 7 bases. The CDR3 contains 15 residues. The ends lost 2 bases at V and 3 bases at J; junction bases unmatched: 2. From germline, CDR1 is SGHNT and CDR2 YYREEE (reference sequence). The CDR3 DNA follows: TGTGCCAGCAGCTTAGGGGGCGATGGGGCCAACGTCCTGACTTTC. As protein: CASSLGGDGANVLTF.

The chain links TRBV18 to TRBJ2-5; 8 bases are a match to TRBD2. The CDR3 runs to 15 residues. Per germline, CDR1 KGHSH and CDR2 LQKENI. With 3 bases clipped from V and 5 bases from J, the junction kept 8 bases outside the gene matches. This chain's CDR3 is CASSPLVAGLETQYF. In DNA form, the CDR3 reads TGTGCCAGCTCACCTCTCGTAGCGGGGTTGGAGACCCAGTACTTC. The variable domain in full, with the rest retrieved from reference TRBV18 and TRBJ2-5, is NAGVMQNPRHLVRRRGQEARLRCSPMKGHSHVYWYRQLPEEGLKFMVYLQKENIIDESGMPKERFSAEFPKEGPSILRIQQVVRGDSAAYFCASSPLVAGLETQYFGPGTRLLVL.

The rearrangement uses TRBV30 and TRBJ1-1, with D perhaps matching TRBD1 (5 bases). The CDR3 is 13 amino acids. The germline CDR1 and CDR2 sequences are GTSNPN and SVGIG (reference sequence). Trimming stripped 4 bases from V and 10 bases from J, with 19 bases between. CDR3 loop: CAWTPAGPRGAFF. CDR3 coding DNA: TGTGCCTGGACCCCAGCGGGACCCCGAGGAGCTTTCTTT.

The rearrangement uses TRBV16 and TRBJ2-7; no firm D call. This CDR3 is built from 11 residues. The germline gives CDR1 KGHSY, CDR2 FQNENV. The V end was cut by 2 bases, the J end by 5 bases, with 4 bases between. CDR3 amino acids: CASSQGNEQYF. For the CDR3, the DNA is TGTGCCAGCAGCCAAGGCAACGAGCAGTACTTC.

The chain joins TRBV6-1 to TRBJ2-7, with 10 positions matching TRBD1. The CDR3 contains 21 residues. The V gene's germline CDR1 is MNHNS and CDR2 SASEGT. Trimming took 6 bases from V and 0 from J; bases not matched to a gene: 23. The CDR3 here is CASRETAWDRGSLFRSYEQYF. The CDR3 coding sequence is TGTGCCAGCAGAGAAACCGCTTGGGACAGGGGATCCCTTTTCCGCTCCTACGAGCAGTACTTC.